Listed below are T cell receptor beta chains from one sample, sequenced in a study of T cells in Graves' hyperthyroidism and ophthalmopathy. In TCRdb, the multiplex PCR reads were re-called with MiXCR into one record per CDR3 protein. The repertoire holds under 400,000 distinct CDR3 sequences, with approximately 15% as singletons. Sequenced: blood. The source is a woman between 55 and 75 years old with Graves' hyperthyroidism. CDR3s include the opening cysteine and the closing phenylalanine or tryptophan. Fields, in order: J gene, V gene, clone size, D gene, CDR3 DNA, CDR3 protein. D genes are given only for firm matches. Where a row states a size, it is once, few, many or the class of an expanded clone; other rows omit it.

J gene: TRBJ1-2
V gene: TRBV5-1
clone size: few
D gene: NA
CDR3 DNA: TGCGCCAGCACGGACAGTAACTATGGCTACACCTTC
CDR3 protein: CASTDSNYGYTF

J gene: TRBJ2-2
V gene: TRBV13
clone size: few
D gene: TRBD1
CDR3 DNA: TGTGCCAGCAGCTTGAGGACAGGGGACGGGGAGCTGTTTTTT
CDR3 protein: CASSLRTGDGELFF

J gene: TRBJ1-1
V gene: TRBV9
clone size: few
D gene: TRBD1
CDR3 DNA: TGTGCCAGCAGCGTAGGGGGGACAGATCTCCAAGCTTTCTTT
CDR3 protein: CASSVGGTDLQAFF

J gene: TRBJ2-3
V gene: TRBV20-1
clone size: many
D gene: NA
CDR3 DNA: TGCAGTGCTAGAGATAAGAGGGAGGAACTGTATACGCAGTATTTT
CDR3 protein: CSARDKREELYTQYF

J gene: TRBJ2-1
V gene: TRBV15
clone size: many
D gene: TRBD2
CDR3 DNA: TGTGCCACCAGCAGAGATTTGGCTAGCGGGAGTAATGAGCAGTTCTTC
CDR3 protein: CATSRDLASGSNEQFF

J gene: TRBJ2-3
V gene: TRBV6-1
clone size: few
D gene: TRBD2
CDR3 DNA: TGTGCCAGCAGATCTCCGGGGGGGGGGGGCGGTCGAGATACGCAGTATTTT
CDR3 protein: CASRSPGGGGGRDTQYF

J gene: TRBJ2-7
V gene: TRBV10-3
clone size: many
D gene: NA
CDR3 DNA: TGTGCCATCAGAAAGACCGGACCGGGGCATAACTACGAGCAGTACTTC
CDR3 protein: CAIRKTGPGHNYEQYF

J gene: TRBJ2-4
V gene: TRBV11-3
clone size: many
D gene: NA
CDR3 DNA: TGTGCCAGCAGATCAGGGGGGGGGCTCGAAAACATTCAGTACTTC
CDR3 protein: CASRSGGGLENIQYF

J gene: TRBJ2-3
V gene: TRBV5-1
clone size: many
D gene: NA
CDR3 DNA: TGCGCCAGCAGCTTGGTCTCCAAGACGATTTCTAGCACAGATACGCAGTATTTT
CDR3 protein: CASSLVSKTISSTDTQYF

J gene: TRBJ1-1
V gene: TRBV27
clone size: few
D gene: TRBD1
CDR3 DNA: TGTGCCAGCAGTTTATCGTGGACAGGCGGGAACACTGAAGCTTTCTTT
CDR3 protein: CASSLSWTGGNTEAFF

J gene: TRBJ1-4
V gene: TRBV6-5
clone size: many
D gene: TRBD1
CDR3 DNA: TGTGCCAGCAGTTACGGACAGGGCCAGGCCAGTGAAAAACTGTTTTTT
CDR3 protein: CASSYGQGQASEKLFF

J gene: TRBJ1-6
V gene: TRBV5-4
clone size: NA
D gene: TRBD1
CDR3 DNA: TGTGCCAGCAGCGGGACGACCCGGACAGGCCAAAATTCACCCCTCCACTTT
CDR3 protein: CASSGTTRTGQNSPLHF

J gene: TRBJ1-5
V gene: TRBV28
clone size: many
D gene: TRBD1
CDR3 DNA: TGTGCCAGCAGCATTGCCAGGGGGCGCGCTTACCAGCCCCAGCATTTT
CDR3 protein: CASSIARGRAYQPQHF

J gene: TRBJ2-5
V gene: TRBV24-1
clone size: many
D gene: TRBD2
CDR3 DNA: TGTGCCACCAGTGATACTAAACCGACTAGCGGGAGAAAGACCCAGTACTTC
CDR3 protein: CATSDTKPTSGRKTQYF

J gene: TRBJ2-7
V gene: TRBV20-1
clone size: many
D gene: NA
CDR3 DNA: TGCAGTGCCCTTGGGGTACTCACGGACTACGAGCAGTACTTC
CDR3 protein: CSALGVLTDYEQYF

J gene: TRBJ2-1
V gene: TRBV29-1
clone size: many
D gene: TRBD2
CDR3 DNA: TGCAGCGTTGAGGTCGGGACTACATACAATGAGCAGTTCTTC
CDR3 protein: CSVEVGTTYNEQFF

J gene: TRBJ1-4
V gene: TRBV7-9
clone size: few
D gene: NA
CDR3 DNA: TGTGCCAGCAGCTTACCGGAGGGTGGTGAAAAACTGTTTTTT
CDR3 protein: CASSLPEGGEKLFF

J gene: TRBJ2-7
V gene: TRBV2
clone size: NA
D gene: NA
CDR3 DNA: TGTGCCAGCCAGACAGGTACCTACGAGCAGTACTTC
CDR3 protein: CASQTGTYEQYF

J gene: TRBJ2-3
V gene: TRBV7-9
clone size: NA
D gene: NA
CDR3 DNA: TGTGCCACTGACCCACCCCCCGGACTTCTTCGCACAGATACGCAGTATTTT
CDR3 protein: CATDPPPGLLRTDTQYF

J gene: TRBJ2-1
V gene: TRBV5-4
clone size: few
D gene: NA
CDR3 DNA: TGTGCCAGCAGCTTCACCAGGAGCAATGAGCAGTTCTTC
CDR3 protein: CASSFTRSNEQFF

J gene: TRBJ1-4
V gene: TRBV20-1
clone size: NA
D gene: TRBD1
CDR3 DNA: TGCAGTGCTAGTTCAGGGGACAGGGGTGAAAAACTGTTTTTT
CDR3 protein: CSASSGDRGEKLFF

J gene: TRBJ2-2
V gene: TRBV19
clone size: few
D gene: TRBD1
CDR3 DNA: TGTGCCAGCCTGGGACAGGGCACCGGGGAGCTGTTTTTT
CDR3 protein: CASLGQGTGELFF

J gene: TRBJ2-6
V gene: TRBV11-3
clone size: few
D gene: TRBD2
CDR3 DNA: TGTGCCAGCATCCAAGCGGGACGAGGGCCAAGATCTGGGGCCAACGTCCTGACTTTC
CDR3 protein: CASIQAGRGPRSGANVLTF

J gene: TRBJ2-3
V gene: TRBV29-1
clone size: NA
D gene: TRBD1
CDR3 DNA: TGCAGCGTAGCTGGGACAGGGTTAGTAGATACGCAGTATTTT
CDR3 protein: CSVAGTGLVDTQYF

J gene: TRBJ1-2
V gene: TRBV6-5
clone size: NA
D gene: NA
CDR3 DNA: TGTGCCAGCAGTTTAGAAGGGTCTTGGGGCTATGGCTACACCTTC
CDR3 protein: CASSLEGSWGYGYTF

J gene: TRBJ1-2
V gene: TRBV4-2
clone size: NA
D gene: TRBD1
CDR3 DNA: TGTGCCAGCAGCCAGGACGTTGGGACAGGGTATGGCTACACCTTC
CDR3 protein: CASSQDVGTGYGYTF

J gene: TRBJ1-6
V gene: TRBV18
clone size: many
D gene: NA
CDR3 DNA: TGTGCCAGCTCACGTACGGGGGCGACTGATTCACCCCTCCACTTT
CDR3 protein: CASSRTGATDSPLHF

J gene: TRBJ1-1
V gene: TRBV6-1
clone size: many
D gene: NA
CDR3 DNA: TGTGCCAGCATCAACTTCCCAGGGTTGAACACTGAAGCTTTCTTT
CDR3 protein: CASINFPGLNTEAFF

J gene: TRBJ2-7
V gene: TRBV29-1
clone size: many
D gene: NA
CDR3 DNA: TGCAGCGTTGCGGACGGCACCTACGAGCAGTACTTC
CDR3 protein: CSVADGTYEQYF

J gene: TRBJ1-3
V gene: TRBV28
clone size: many
D gene: NA
CDR3 DNA: TGTGCCAGCAGTTTTTTCCCCGGGCAGGGAAACACCATATATTTT
CDR3 protein: CASSFFPGQGNTIYF

J gene: TRBJ2-4
V gene: TRBV4-1
clone size: NA
D gene: TRBD1
CDR3 DNA: TGCGCCAGCAGCCCTAGAGACCTGACAGGGAGATTGGGATCAGCCAAAAACATTCAGTACTTC
CDR3 protein: CASSPRDLTGRLGSAKNIQYF

J gene: TRBJ2-7
V gene: TRBV19
clone size: NA
D gene: TRBD2
CDR3 DNA: TGTGCCAGTAGTCAGGCCCGGACTAGCGGGAGGTTCTCCGAGCAGTACTTC
CDR3 protein: CASSQARTSGRFSEQYF

J gene: TRBJ1-6
V gene: TRBV27
clone size: NA
D gene: NA
CDR3 DNA: TGTGCCAGCAGTTTATTCGGGGAGGAGAATTCACCCCTCCACTTT
CDR3 protein: CASSLFGEENSPLHF

J gene: TRBJ2-2
V gene: TRBV5-1
clone size: many
D gene: TRBD2
CDR3 DNA: TGCGCCAGCAGCCTTCCGACTAGCGGGGTGAACACCGGGGAGCTGTTTTTT
CDR3 protein: CASSLPTSGVNTGELFF

J gene: TRBJ1-6
V gene: TRBV20-1
clone size: NA
D gene: NA
CDR3 DNA: TGCAGTGCTCTCTCGTCACAGAATAATTCACCCCTCCACTTT
CDR3 protein: CSALSSQNNSPLHF

J gene: TRBJ1-4
V gene: TRBV11-2
clone size: many
D gene: TRBD1
CDR3 DNA: TGTGCCAGCAGACGCGGGACAGGGGGCAGAGATGAAAAACTGTTTTTT
CDR3 protein: CASRRGTGGRDEKLFF

J gene: TRBJ1-3
V gene: TRBV18
clone size: many
D gene: NA
CDR3 DNA: TGTGCCAGCTCACGAAGGGTCATTGGGGGAAACACCATATATTTT
CDR3 protein: CASSRRVIGGNTIYF

J gene: TRBJ2-7
V gene: TRBV20-1
clone size: many
D gene: NA
CDR3 DNA: TGCAGTGCTAGAGATACCGAATTCTACGAGCAGTACTTC
CDR3 protein: CSARDTEFYEQYF

J gene: TRBJ2-7
V gene: TRBV3-1
clone size: NA
D gene: TRBD2
CDR3 DNA: TGTGCCAGCAGCCAATTCCTCGCGGGAGATAACGAGCAGTACTTC
CDR3 protein: CASSQFLAGDNEQYF

J gene: TRBJ2-7
V gene: TRBV28
clone size: NA
D gene: TRBD1
CDR3 DNA: TGTGCCACCCTAGGACAGGGCTACGAGCAGTACTTC
CDR3 protein: CATLGQGYEQYF

J gene: TRBJ1-2
V gene: TRBV7-9
clone size: NA
D gene: NA
CDR3 DNA: TGTGCCAGCAGCCCCGAATCCTTACGTGGCTACACCTTC
CDR3 protein: CASSPESLRGYTF

J gene: TRBJ2-5
V gene: TRBV4-1
clone size: few
D gene: NA
CDR3 DNA: TGCGCCAGCAGCCGCTGGCGCCGAGAGACCCAGTACTTC
CDR3 protein: CASSRWRRETQYF

J gene: TRBJ2-3
V gene: TRBV2
clone size: many
D gene: NA
CDR3 DNA: TGTGCCAGCAGAACAGGGCCTAGCACAGATACGCAGTATTTT
CDR3 protein: CASRTGPSTDTQYF

J gene: TRBJ2-7
V gene: TRBV3-1
clone size: NA
D gene: NA
CDR3 DNA: TGTGCCAGCAGCCAACTCAGGGTTTCCTACGAGCAGTACTTC
CDR3 protein: CASSQLRVSYEQYF

J gene: TRBJ1-1
V gene: TRBV2
clone size: many
D gene: TRBD1
CDR3 DNA: TGTGCCAGCACCGGGACAGGGGGCGGAATGAACACTGAAGCTTTCTTT
CDR3 protein: CASTGTGGGMNTEAFF

J gene: TRBJ2-1
V gene: TRBV12-5
clone size: many
D gene: TRBD2
CDR3 DNA: TGTGCTAGTGGTTCTCCTTACGGGACTAGCTACAATGAGCAGTTCTTC
CDR3 protein: CASGSPYGTSYNEQFF

J gene: TRBJ2-1
V gene: TRBV25-1
clone size: NA
D gene: TRBD2
CDR3 DNA: TGTGCCAGCAGTGAATTGGGGACTAGTAACAACAATGAGCAGTTCTTC
CDR3 protein: CASSELGTSNNNEQFF

J gene: TRBJ2-3
V gene: TRBV7-9
clone size: many
D gene: TRBD1
CDR3 DNA: TGTGCCAGCAGCTCCGGGACAGGGGGCTCAGATACGCAGTATTTT
CDR3 protein: CASSSGTGGSDTQYF